Below, one T cell receptor beta chain is given with its context. This clone's antigen is unknown. The record has no base qualities; no much larger clone is one base away. The immunoSEQ Assay, a bias-controlled multiplex PCR, was used to amplify TCRbeta CDR3 regions from genomic DNA. In the paper's pipeline: Nucleated cell counts per sample were estimated from amplification of reference gene primers within the assay. To quantify the absolute abundance of each unique TCRbeta CDR3 rearrangement, sequence reads were collapsed and filtered. For each sample, productive Simpson clonality was calculated by taking the square root of Simpson's diversity index across productive rearrangements. TCRdb provides this immuneACCESS table in a form limited to in-frame rearrangements. Some clones are lacking; in checked studies, under half of them reflect an unresolved V gene, and why the rest are absent is not known. That table furnishes V, J and clone size, whereas the DNA furnished D and trimming. The sample table records approximately 240,000 clones; roughly nine tenths of these occur just once. The top ten clonotypes cover about an eighth of the sample.

These data come from a study of blood T cell repertoires in COVID-19 (TCRdb year 2020). Regarding the complete study: The collaborator samples originated in the United States, Italy and Spain and spanned the acute and convalescent phases of COVID-19. The dataset comprised deeply sampled blood TCRbeta repertoires from subjects exposed to, actively infected with, or recovered from COVID-19. The samples were drawn from two sources: the first 160 participants of the ongoing ImmuneRACE study, and 950 to 1,500 subjects contributed by 6 global collaborators. The material from the prospective study consisted of cDNA or gDNA derived from T cells, B-cell-depleted T cells, or PBMCs. Where available, HLA class I and class II types were obtained from metadata supplied by the sample provider rather than from assay-based typing. The repertoires were made available in a free public database intended to serve as a resource for research on the immune response to SARS-CoV-2. Nearly every sample came with metadata listing a de-identified subject ID, COVID-19 status, age in years and sex. The paper as a whole reports these results and caveats: How much clinical and demographic metadata was included differed by source and by participant, and the metadata was provided uncurated.

The germline V gene provides CDR1 SGHAT and CDR2 FQNNGV. The V end gives up 1 base and the J end 5 bases, leaving 7 bases in the junction not matched to a gene. The CDR3 has 16 amino acids, counting the end cysteine and phenylalanine. Just the 48-base CDR3 DNA is kept, in frame starting at base 1. Another Seattle source contributed samples from volunteer blood donors who had recovered from COVID-19. Each collaborating institution followed its own protocols to collect whole blood in K2EDTA tubes. For TCRbeta analysis, collaborators shipped samples as frozen whole blood, isolated PBMCs, or DNA extracted from either of those sample types.

The material sequenced was peripheral blood. The receptor was isolated from a young woman who had recovered from COVID-19. In this chain, TRBV11-2 is recombined with TRBJ2-2; 7 bases in the middle match TRBD1. CDR3 loop: CASSLVGGAETGELFF. The nucleotide sequence is TGTGCCAGCAGCTTAGTAGGGGGCGCGGAGACCGGGGAGCTGTTTTTT.